This TCR beta chain was recorded in a study of human CD8 memory T cell subsets. The TCR beta sequencing libraries came from UMI-labeled 5' RACE. TCRdb re-analyzed the 5' RACE reads; it lists each CDR3 protein once, without DNA. Its table records around 10,000 distinct CDR3 sequences. The germline gives CDR1 MNHEY, CDR2 SMNVEV (reference sequence). CDR3 size: 14 residues. V is TRBV27 and J is TRBJ1-6; checking the TCRdb D call of TRBD1 is not possible without DNA. This TCR derives from a human donor in good health. The sample taken for sequencing was CD8+ stem-like memory T cells (TSCM and TCM) sorted from PBMCs. Subset of the sample: stem-like memory CD8 T cells (TSTEM), CCR7+ PD-1- TIGIT-. The CDR3: CASSFGTIESPLHF.